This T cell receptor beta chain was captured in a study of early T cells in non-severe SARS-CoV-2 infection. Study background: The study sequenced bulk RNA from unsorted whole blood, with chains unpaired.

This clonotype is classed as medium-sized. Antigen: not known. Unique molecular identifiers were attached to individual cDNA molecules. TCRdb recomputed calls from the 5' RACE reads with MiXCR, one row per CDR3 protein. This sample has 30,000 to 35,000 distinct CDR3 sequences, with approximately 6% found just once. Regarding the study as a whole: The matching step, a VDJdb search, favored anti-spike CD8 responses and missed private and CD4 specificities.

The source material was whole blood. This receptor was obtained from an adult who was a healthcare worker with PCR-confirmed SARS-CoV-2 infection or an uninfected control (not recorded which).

The CDR3 DNA sequence: TGCAGTGTCCCGATCTGGACTAGCGGGAACAATGAGCAGTTCTTC. Amino acid sequence: CSVPIWTSGNNEQFF. The chain recombines TRBV29-1 with TRBJ2-1, with TRBD2 identical over 12 bases. Germline-derived CDR1 and CDR2 are SQVTM and ANQGSEA. The CDR3 is 15 residues long.